This T cell receptor beta chain was profiled in a study of T cell repertoires in cytomegalovirus infection. The germline V and J ends were trimmed by 0 bases and 2 bases, with 12 bases remaining between them. The CDR3 consists of 16 residues. Germline assignment: CDR1 KGHSH and CDR2 LQKENI. TCRdb reprocessed the reads with MiXCR, giving one entry per CDR3 protein. The data show 150,000 to 200,000 distinct CDR3 sequences, with approximately 19% seen just once and approximately 3% held by the top ten. Sequencing input: PBMCs. The V gene is TRBV18, the J gene TRBJ2-3, with a possible D match to TRBD2 (6 bases). This TCR derives from a human donor in good health (CMV status not recorded). Some clones in this sample may be carry-over from other donors' samples. DNA for the CDR3: TGTGCCAGCTCACCACCCGGGAGACTCTACACAGATACGCAGTATTTT. Translating gives CASSPPGRLYTDTQYF. The full variable domain, in which reference TRBV18 and TRBJ2-3 provide the parts outside the CDR3, is NAGVMQNPRHLVRRRGQEARLRCSPMKGHSHVYWYRQLPEEGLKFMVYLQKENIIDESGMPKERFSAEFPKEGPSILRIQQVVRGDSAAYFCASSPPGRLYTDTQYFGPGTRLTVL.